The rows below give T cell receptor beta chains drawn from one sample of a study of human T cells and chemical hapten exposure. From the RACE reads, TCRdb called clonotypes with MiXCR, one entry per CDR3 protein. In the table there are about 89,000 distinct CDR3 sequences, 10% to 15% of which are singletons. Sequenced material: whole blood, taken in connection with sensitization to the hapten diphenylcyclopropenone (DPC). These TCRs come from a woman aged 45-65 years with alopecia areata. Some clones in this sample may be carry-over from other donors' samples. The CDR3 runs from the conserved cysteine through the conserved F or W. D genes are given only for firm matches. Not all rows give a size; the values are once, few, many and, for expanded clones, a class.

d_call j_call v_call clone_size cdr3_aa cdr3_nt
NA TRBJ2-5 TRBV12-3/TRBV12-4 NA CASSLLRSETQYF TGTGCCAGCAGTTTGTTGAGAAGCGAGACCCAGTACTTC
NA TRBJ1-2 TRBV5-1 NA CASSLGQSLYGYTF TGCGCCAGCAGCTTGGGGCAGAGTCTCTATGGCTACACCTTC
NA TRBJ2-7 TRBV2 NA CASAGDRSYEQYF TGTGCCAGCGCTGGAGACCGATCCTACGAGCAGTACTTC
NA TRBJ2-1 TRBV6-1 NA CASSRDISYNEQFF TGTGCCAGCAGCCGGGACATCTCCTACAATGAGCAGTTCTTC
NA TRBJ2-1 TRBV2 few CASSEQSNEQFF TGTGCCAGCAGTGAACAATCAAATGAGCAGTTCTTC
NA TRBJ2-1 TRBV20-1 many CSARQELYNEQFF TGCAGTGCTAGACAGGAACTTTACAATGAGCAGTTCTTC
NA TRBJ1-4 TRBV7-6 NA CASSAVATNEKLFF TGTGCCAGCAGCGCGGTTGCAACTAATGAAAAACTGTTTTTT
TRBD2 TRBJ2-7 TRBV5-4 many CASSPLTSGSLEQYF TGTGCCAGCAGCCCCCTTACTAGCGGGAGTCTCGAGCAGTACTTC
NA TRBJ2-3 TRBV5-1 NA CASSPRRQSSTDTQYF TGCGCCAGCAGCCCGCGGCGGCAGAGTAGCACAGATACGCAGTATTTT
TRBD2 TRBJ2-1 TRBV7-9 NA CASSLGAGGPSLYNEQFF TGTGCCAGCAGCTTAGGAGCGGGAGGGCCAAGTTTATACAATGAGCAGTTCTTC
NA TRBJ1-5 TRBV3-1 NA CASSQGQNSNQPQHF TGTGCCAGCAGCCAGGGTCAAAATAGCAATCAGCCCCAGCATTTT
NA TRBJ1-1 TRBV20-1 NA CSAPSRSYEAFF TGCAGTGCGCCCTCCAGGAGTTATGAAGCTTTCTTT
TRBD2 TRBJ2-1 TRBV20-1 NA CSAYPLRELSYNEQFF TGCAGTGCCTACCCTCTGCGGGAGCTCTCCTACAATGAGCAGTTCTTC
NA TRBJ2-3 TRBV29-1 NA CSVEVGTDTQYF TGCAGCGTTGAAGTAGGCACAGATACGCAGTATTTT
TRBD1 TRBJ2-5 TRBV9 many CASSAWTGVAETQYF TGTGCCAGCAGCGCATGGACAGGGGTTGCGGAGACCCAGTACTTC
NA TRBJ1-3 TRBV10-2 many CASSESVQGGAGNTIYF TGCGCCAGCAGTGAGTCAGTACAGGGAGGCGCTGGAAACACCATATATTTT
NA TRBJ1-2 TRBV5-6 few CASSGRQEYFYGYTF TGTGCCAGCAGCGGACGACAGGAATATTTCTATGGCTACACCTTC
NA TRBJ1-4 TRBV7-2 NA CASSFGTTNEKLFF TGTGCCAGCAGCTTCGGTACAACTAATGAAAAACTGTTTTTT
NA TRBJ2-4 TRBV20-1 few CSAWDFRLAKNIQYF TGCAGTGCGTGGGACTTCCGTCTAGCCAAAAACATTCAGTACTTC
TRBD1 TRBJ1-5 TRBV20-1 many CSAMGQGTPIGQPQHF TGCAGTGCGATGGGACAGGGAACCCCGATAGGGCAGCCCCAGCATTTT
NA TRBJ1-2 TRBV30 many CAWRRTSGDGYTF TGTGCCTGGAGGCGGACATCGGGGGATGGCTACACCTTC
TRBD1 TRBJ1-1 TRBV7-2 NA CASSRDRGGTEAFF TGTGCCAGCAGCCGAGACAGGGGCGGCACTGAAGCTTTCTTT
TRBD1 TRBJ1-1 TRBV5-1 few CASMRGDRVMNTEAFF TGCGCCAGCATGCGGGGGGACAGAGTCATGAACACTGAAGCTTTCTTT
NA TRBJ2-1 TRBV6-2/TRBV6-3 few CAGKKSGPYNEQFF TGTGCCGGTAAGAAAAGCGGGCCCTACAATGAGCAGTTCTTC
NA TRBJ1-2 TRBV29-1 NA CSGVVGNGYTF TGCAGCGGTGTCGTAGGGAATGGCTACACCTTC
TRBD1 TRBJ2-2 TRBV5-1 NA CASSRGQGVLGELFF TGCGCCAGCAGCCGGGGACAGGGAGTATTGGGGGAGCTGTTTTTT
NA TRBJ2-2 TRBV11-2 many CASSQIIGNTGELFF TGTGCCAGCAGCCAGATAATAGGGAACACCGGGGAGCTGTTTTTT
NA TRBJ2-1 TRBV9 NA CASSVVGGEQFF TGTGCCAGCAGCGTAGTCGGTGGTGAGCAGTTCTTC
NA TRBJ1-2 TRBV29-1 many CSVPSPSGYGYTF TGCAGCGTTCCCTCGCCCAGTGGTTATGGCTACACCTTC
TRBD2 TRBJ2-7 TRBV28 NA CATIAGGPYEQYF TGTGCCACCATAGCGGGAGGCCCCTACGAGCAGTACTTC
NA TRBJ1-2 TRBV5-1 NA CASSLPTGTHYGYTF TGCGCCAGCAGCCTTCCAACTGGCACACACTATGGCTACACCTTC
NA TRBJ1-2 TRBV30 many CACQGRRFIYGYTF TGTGCCTGCCAGGGGCGCCGATTTATCTATGGCTACACCTTC
NA TRBJ1-5 TRBV20-1 few CSARLGDQPQHF TGCAGTGCTAGGTTAGGGGATCAGCCCCAGCATTTT
NA TRBJ1-1 TRBV7-9 NA CASSAQSNTEAFF TGTGCCAGCAGCGCCCAGTCGAACACTGAAGCTTTCTTT